This T cell receptor (beta chain) is from a study of regulatory T cells in long-lasting Graves disease. This clonotype was recorded many times. The antigen is unknown. CDR3 regions were amplified by Arm-PCR using iRepertoire HTBI primers to build TCR beta libraries. MiXCR, run by TCRdb on the multiplex PCR reads, gives a single entry per CDR3 protein. The repertoire includes a few hundred thousand distinct CDR3 sequences, about 17% of them detected once, and 14% sits in the top ten. The time point denotes: newly diagnosed GD, antithyroid drugs for less than 3 months. The TCR library was made from RNA that had been extracted from PBMCs in TRIzol. Xi'an, China, was home to the endocrinology department that provided patients. Overall study findings and caveats: Segments TRBV28, TRBJ1-2 and TRBJ2-5 showed preferential usage in persistent disease.

V lost 0 bases, J lost 2 bases, and 12 bases lay in between. CDR1 is MGHRA and CDR2 is YSYEKL in the germline V gene. This CDR3 is 16 amino acids long. This same sample was also part of a study on T cells in Graves' hyperthyroidism and ophthalmopathy.

The rearrangement uses TRBV4-1 and TRBJ2-3; D is possibly TRBD2 (6 bases). This material consisted of peripheral blood mononuclear cells (PBMCs), taken at new diagnosis, from a patient treated with antithyroid drugs. This TCR derives from a woman aged 25 to 39 with Graves disease. In nucleotides, the CDR3 is TGCGCCAGCAGCCAAGAGCCGGGACTGAACACAGATACGCAGTATTTT. Its protein product is CASSQEPGLNTDTQYF.